This passage covers 31 T cell receptor beta chains from one sample sequenced in a study of OX40 agonist ivuxolimab in advanced cancers. The repertoire was sequenced with immunoSEQ multiplex PCR; TCRdb's copy has only in-frame clones and lacks some. The profile shows about 94,000 clones, around 87% of them singletons. The source material was CD4+ or CD8+ T cells sorted from blood, sampled in a trial of the OX40 agonist ivuxolimab. These receptors were taken from an adult with an advanced solid tumor such as melanoma, head and neck, liver or kidney cancer.

The chain links TRBV4-1 to TRBJ2-7; 8 bases are a match to TRBD2. From germline, CDR1 is MGHRA and CDR2 YSYEKL. V was pared by 3 bases and J by 9 bases, with 7 bases of the junction left unmatched. The CDR3 length is 13 residues. The CDR3 reads CASSHPGAGGQYF. CDR3 nucleotides: TGCGCCAGCAGCCATCCCGGGGCGGGGGGGCAGTACTTC.

The chain couples TRBV30 to TRBJ2-3; 12 bases agree with TRBD2. The CDR3 totals 16 residues. Per germline, CDR1 GTSNPN and CDR2 SVGIG (reference sequence). J was trimmed by 3 bases and V by 4 bases; bases with no gene match: 8. The CDR3 nucleotides are TGTGCCTGGACCCGGCTAGCGGGGGGGCCGACAGATACGCAGTATTTT. This sequence encodes CAWTRLAGGPTDTQYF.

The chain has TRBV5-1 and TRBJ2-1; 8 bases agree with TRBD1. V lost 4 bases and J lost 14; bases outside the gene matches: 11. The CDR3 totals 13 residues. Germline V gives CDR1 SGHRS, CDR2 YFSETQ. The chain's CDR3 is CASSPDRAHGKFF. Here the CDR3 DNA reads TGCGCCAGCAGCCCGGACAGGGCCCATGGGAAGTTCTTC.

The J gene is TRBJ1-1, the V gene TRBV18; a weak D match, TRBD1 (5 bases). V was trimmed by 3 bases and J by 8 bases, leaving 10 bases between them. Germline lookup yields CDR1 KGHSH and CDR2 LQKENI. There are 12 residues in the CDR3. The CDR3 loop is CASSPTGGEAFF. The CDR3 DNA reads as TGTGCCAGCTCACCCACCGGGGGGGAAGCTTTCTTT.

This clone has just a few counts. The chain has TRBV19 and TRBJ2-7; either TRBD1 or TRBD2 may supply D (6 bases each). Trimming removed 10 bases from V and 3 bases from J, with 16 bases in between. This CDR3 is built from 13 residues. From germline, CDR1 is LNHDA and CDR2 SQIVND (reference sequence). Here the CDR3 reads CATGGGGHYEQYF. DNA of the CDR3: TGTGCCACCGGGGGTGGGGGCCACTACGAGCAGTACTTC.

This clone was counted a single time. The rearrangement uses TRBV7-8 and TRBJ2-6; D is tentatively TRBD1 or TRBD2 (6 bases each). CDR1 is SGHVS and CDR2 is FQNEAQ in the germline V gene. V was trimmed by 2 bases and J by 0 bases, leaving 26 bases between them. The CDR3 is 22 amino acids. The CDR3 reads CASSLRLWSAGGRSSGANVLTF. The CDR3 DNA sequence: TGTGCCAGCAGCTTAAGGTTGTGGTCCGCTGGGGGGCGAAGCTCTGGGGCCAACGTCCTGACTTTC. The full variable domain, in which reference TRBV7-8 and TRBJ2-6 provide the parts outside the CDR3, is GAGVSQSPRYKVAKRGQDVALRCDPISGHVSLFWYQQALGQGPEFLTYFQNEAQLDKSGLPSDRFFAERPEGSVSTLKIQRTQQEDSAVYLCASSLRLWSAGGRSSGANVLTFGAGSRLTVL.

V gene TRBV30 combines with J gene TRBJ1-2; 8 bases line up with TRBD1. CDR1 GTSNPN and CDR2 SVGIG come from the germline V gene (reference sequence). Losses at the gene ends were 4 bases for V and 8 bases for J; bases not matched to a gene: 6. The CDR3 loop spans 12 amino acids. As DNA, the CDR3 is TGTGCCTGGACCGGACAGGGCCGCGGCTACACCTTC. As protein: CAWTGQGRGYTF.

The rearrangement uses TRBV4-2 and TRBJ1-1; a weak D match, TRBD1 (6 bases). CDR1 and CDR2 (germline): LGHNA, YNFKEQ. Trimming took off 4 bases at V and 5 bases at J, with 20 bases between the two ends. CDR3 length: 16 residues. CDR3 loop: CASSPQFGGLVTEAFF. CDR3 nucleotide sequence: TGTGCCAGCAGCCCCCAGTTTGGGGGGCTAGTAACTGAAGCTTTCTTT.

V gene TRBV29-1 combines with J gene TRBJ2-3; 9 nucleotides agree with TRBD1. J gave up 0 bases and V 7 bases, and 5 bases lay outside the gene matches. In germline, CDR1 is SQVTM, CDR2 ANQGSEA. There are 14 residues in the CDR3. CDR3 loop: CSGTGGWSTDTQYF. The CDR3 DNA reads TGCAGCGGAACAGGGGGCTGGAGCACAGATACGCAGTATTTT.

J is TRBJ2-1 and V is TRBV19; D might be TRBD2 (5 bases). The germline gives CDR1 LNHDA, CDR2 SQIVND (reference sequence). The CDR3 sequence is 15 residues long. V was shortened by 6 bases and J by 5 bases, with 17 bases between the two germline ends. In nucleotides, the CDR3 is TGTGCCAGTAGATCCGTTGGGAGTATTCACAATGAGCAGTTCTTC. Translated, it gives CASRSVGSIHNEQFF.

This clone was seen once. The rearrangement uses TRBV7-6 and TRBJ1-5; D unresolved. Trimming took off 5 bases at V and 11 bases at J, with 16 bases between the two ends. CDR1 is SGHVS and CDR2 is FNYEAQ in the germline V gene. The CDR3 is 13 residues long. CDR3 sequence: CASSALPLQAQHF. Here the CDR3 DNA reads TGTGCCAGCAGCGCTCTACCGCTGCAGGCCCAGCATTTT.

The V gene is TRBV5-1, the J gene TRBJ1-3; 9 nucleotides match TRBD1. This CDR3 has 15 residues. Trimming took 0 bases from V and 4 from J; bases not matched to a gene: 2. Germline CDR1 SGHRS, CDR2 YFSETQ. The CDR3 DNA reads TGCGCCAGCAGCTTGGGACAGGGGGACGGAAACACCATATATTTT. Its translation: CASSLGQGDGNTIYF. Drawing the rest from reference TRBV5-1 and TRBJ1-3, the complete variable domain is KAGVTQTPRYLIKTRGQQVTLSCSPISGHRSVSWYQQTPGQGLQFLFEYFSETQRNKGNFPGRFSGRQFSNSRSEMNVSTLELGDSALYLCASSLGQGDGNTIYFGEGSWLTVV.

CDR3 nucleotides: TGTGCCAGCAGCTGGAGTGAGCGGGGGGGCCGAGGGACGCAGTATTTT. Its translation is CASSWSERGGRGTQYF. The gene calls are TRBV7-2 and TRBJ2-3; 10 positions match TRBD2. After removal of 4 bases from V and 9 bases from J, the junction contained 13 bases not matched to a gene. Germline lookup yields CDR1 SGHTA and CDR2 FQGNSA. The CDR3 sequence is 16 residues long.

The chain employs TRBV19 and TRBJ2-7; TRBD1 matches 7 bases. The V gene's germline CDR1 is LNHDA and CDR2 SQIVND (reference sequence). The CDR3 runs to 15 residues. The V and J ends lost 4 bases and 2 bases, in that order; junction bases with no gene match: 8. The CDR3 spells CASSKSGQPPYEQYF. Here the CDR3 DNA reads TGTGCCAGTAGTAAATCGGGACAGCCACCCTACGAGCAGTACTTC.

The chain recombines TRBV7-6 with TRBJ1-5; 8 positions agree with TRBD1. This CDR3 contains 14 residues. V shed 4 bases and J 2 bases; nucleotides not matched to a gene: 1. CDR1 and CDR2 from the germline V gene are SGHVS and FNYEAQ. The CDR3 nucleotides are TGTGCCAGCAGCTCGGACAGGGGCAATCAGCCCCAGCATTTT. Protein: CASSSDRGNQPQHF.

The V and J genes are TRBV11-2 and TRBJ2-7; 9 bases fit TRBD1. The CDR3 runs 15 residues. Germline lookup yields CDR1 SGHAT and CDR2 FQNNGV. J gave up 5 bases and V 4 bases, and 9 bases lay outside the gene matches. The CDR3 is CASSSLGQGIDEQYF. The CDR3 DNA sequence: TGTGCCAGCAGCTCGTTGGGACAGGGCATCGACGAGCAGTACTTC.

The rearrangement uses TRBV12-5 and TRBJ1-1; D ambiguous. The ends were cut back, 1 base at V and 3 bases at J, with 6 bases in the middle. There are 13 residues in the CDR3. Germline V gene data show CDR1 as LGHNT and CDR2 as FRNRAP. This CDR3 is CASGLDYDTEAFF. CDR3 coding DNA: TGTGCTAGTGGTTTGGACTACGACACTGAAGCTTTCTTT.

The chain uses TRBV7-6 and TRBJ2-7; D is perhaps TRBD1 (6 bases). Trimming cost V 5 bases and J 6 bases, with 17 bases left between them. The germline V gene encodes CDR1 SGHVS and CDR2 FNYEAQ. The CDR3 consists of 14 residues. DNA of the CDR3: TGTGCCAGCAGCGCACCGACAGGTCCAGGCGAGCAGTACTTC. It specifies CASSAPTGPGEQYF.

This chain uses TRBV10-1 with TRBJ1-1; tentative D call: TRBD1 (5 bases). The V and J ends lost 2 bases and 14 bases respectively, with 18 bases between them. The CDR3 loop spans 13 amino acids. Germline V gives CDR1 WNHNN, CDR2 SYGVQD (reference sequence). CDR3 nucleotides: TGCGCCAGCAGTGAGGGGGGACGGCCTAGGGTCTTCTTT. Residues: CASSEGGRPRVFF.

This chain connects TRBV6-5 to TRBJ2-3; TRBD1 or TRBD2 may be the D gene (5 bases each). This CDR3 has 15 amino acids. Per germline, CDR1 MNHEY and CDR2 SVGAGI. The DNA of the CDR3 is TGTGCGACCTTTCGGGGCAGGTCCTCTCCAGATACGCAGTATTTT. Translated, it gives CATFRGRSSPDTQYF.

J is TRBJ2-1 and V is TRBV7-2, with TRBD2 as a possible D gene (6 bases). V dropped 3 bases and J dropped 10 bases, with 16 bases sitting between them. There are 14 residues in the CDR3. The germline V gene has CDR1 SGHTA and CDR2 FQGNSA. The CDR3 is CASSFAGTPSEQFF. The CDR3 nucleotides read TGTGCCAGCAGCTTCGCTGGGACTCCCAGCGAGCAGTTCTTC.

This chain links TRBV4-1 with TRBJ1-2, with 7 positions matching TRBD1. This CDR3 has 13 residues. Germline-derived CDR1 and CDR2 are MGHRA and YSYEKL. The J segment lost 5 bases and the V segment lost 1 base, leaving 1 base of the junction unmatched. The CDR3 loop reads CASSQGTGYGYTF. The CDR3 nucleotides read TGCGCCAGCAGCCAAGGGACAGGTTATGGCTACACCTTC.

In this sample, this clone turned up once. The chain is built from TRBV27 and TRBJ2-2, with 14 bases fitting TRBD2. Trimming removed 4 bases from V and 8 bases from J; junction bases left unmatched: 6. CDR1 and CDR2 from the germline V gene are MNHEY and SMNVEV (reference sequence). The CDR3 has 16 residues. The CDR3 nucleotides read TGTGCCAGCAGTTCCGGGACTAGCGGGGGAACGGGGGAGCTGTTTTTT. Amino acids: CASSSGTSGGTGELFF.

J is TRBJ2-3 and V is TRBV7-2; no firm D call. The CDR3 runs to 13 residues. V was pared by 5 bases and J by 2 bases, with 8 bases between. Looked up from germline, CDR1 is SGHTA and CDR2 is FQGNSA. The CDR3 protein is CASSLQNTDTQYF. CDR3 sequence (DNA): TGTGCCAGCAGCCTCCAAAACACAGATACGCAGTATTTT.

J is TRBJ2-2 and V is TRBV9; 9 bases fit TRBD1. CDR3 size: 20 residues. Germline V gene lookup returns CDR1 SGDLS and CDR2 YYNGEE. V gave up 4 bases and J gave up 3 bases; unmatched junction bases: 19. The CDR3 sequence is CASSPRNGGVDRGYTGELFF. Here the CDR3 DNA reads TGTGCCAGCAGCCCACGGAATGGGGGTGTGGACAGGGGTTACACCGGGGAGCTGTTTTTT.

The chain employs TRBV6-5 and TRBJ2-7; D unclear. V lost 6 bases, J lost 3 bases, and 12 bases lay in between. The V gene's germline CDR1 is MNHEY and CDR2 SVGAGI. The CDR3 runs to 13 residues. CDR3: CASRSDLSYEQYF. CDR3 coding DNA: TGTGCCAGCAGAAGCGACCTTAGCTACGAGCAGTACTTC.

V is TRBV18 and J is TRBJ1-1; D is ambiguous. The CDR3 runs to 14 residues. Per the germline V gene, CDR1 is KGHSH and CDR2 is LQKENI. Trimming left V 3 bases short and J 6 bases short, with 14 bases between. CDR3 DNA: TGTGCCAGCTCACCCCGTAACATAGAACCTGAAGCTTTCTTT. Translation gives CASSPRNIEPEAFF. Using reference TRBV18 and TRBJ1-1 for the parts outside the CDR3, the full variable domain is NAGVMQNPRHLVRRRGQEARLRCSPMKGHSHVYWYRQLPEEGLKFMVYLQKENIIDESGMPKERFSAEFPKEGPSILRIQQVVRGDSAAYFCASSPRNIEPEAFFGQGTRLTVV.

The chain uses TRBV6-6 and TRBJ1-5; D call uncertain. Germline V gene sequence: CDR1 MNHNY, CDR2 SVGAGI (reference sequence). V lost 5 bases and J lost 1, with 9 bases in between. This CDR3 is built from 14 residues. The CDR3 nucleotides read TGTGCCAGCAGTCTCCCGGGGAGCAATCAGCCCCAGCATTTT. This gives the protein CASSLPGSNQPQHF.

This clone has a handful of counts. The rearrangement joins TRBV7-9 to TRBJ1-6; weak D call: TRBD1 (5 bases). From germline, CDR1 is SEHNR and CDR2 FQNEAQ (reference sequence). Trimming removed 5 bases at V and 10 bases at J, with 12 bases between. The CDR3 sequence is 13 residues long. CDR3 sequence reads: CASSTSGGSPLHF. CDR3 sequence (DNA): TGTGCCAGCAGCACCTCGGGGGGATCACCCCTCCACTTT.

The V call is TRBV19, the J call TRBJ2-7, with D maybe TRBD1 (7 bases). V lost 5 bases, J lost 2 bases, and 16 bases lay in between. Germline-derived CDR1 and CDR2 are LNHDA and SQIVND (reference sequence). CDR3 length equals 15 residues. The CDR3 protein is CASSPRDRPTYEQYF. CDR3 in DNA: TGTGCCAGTAGTCCGCGGGACAGACCCACCTACGAGCAGTACTTC.

The chain couples TRBV7-9 to TRBJ1-5; D is unclear. Germline CDR1 reads SEHNR; CDR2 reads FQNEAQ (reference sequence). CDR3 length: 17 residues. V shed 2 bases and J shed 0 bases, with 14 bases lying between them. This chain's CDR3 is CASSLTPEPTSNQPQHF. In DNA form, the CDR3 reads TGTGCCAGCAGCTTAACGCCAGAACCTACTAGCAATCAGCCCCAGCATTTT.